This section outlines one T cell receptor (beta chain) sequence together with its context. The target antigen is unknown. Deliveries were elective term cesareans at roughly 35-41 weeks, with no labor or membrane rupture. About 17,000 to 110,000 naive CD8+ T cells were sorted per sample. Data came from immunoSEQ multiplex PCR; TCRdb stores just in-frame clones and leaves some out. The sample consists of 7,500 to 9,500 clones, roughly 98% of them appearing once. The data are from a study of naive CD8 T cells in extremely preterm neonates. Study-wide results and caveats: The authors flagged variable productive template counts in preterm samples. iChao1 richness was lowest in preterm neonates, significantly versus all ages. Relative to older groups, preterm infants had shorter, less trimmed CDR3s with fewer N additions.

CDR3 length: 12 amino acids. Germline V gene lookup returns CDR1 WSHSY and CDR2 SAAADI. The germline V and J ends were trimmed by 8 bases and 4 bases, with 9 bases remaining between them. The sequenced sample consisted of naive CD8+ T cells from cord blood. The chain recombines TRBV10-2 with TRBJ2-1, with D maybe TRBD2 (6 bases). This receptor was obtained from a newborn in good health. In DNA form, the CDR3 reads TGCGCCAGCGGGGGGTCGTACAATGAGCAGTTCTTC. Residues: CASGGSYNEQFF.